A single sample is the source of the 24 T cell receptor beta chains below, sequenced in a study of blood T cell repertoires in COVID-19 (dated by TCRdb to 2018 to 2021). Libraries were built with the immunoSEQ multiplex PCR assay. Not all clones reach the TCRdb copy of this immuneACCESS table, which keeps in-frame sequences only. Checked studies attribute under half of the gap to unresolved V genes and leave the rest unexplained. This sample lists 70,000 to 100,000 clones; less than 80% were detected once. The top ten hold 4% to 5.5% of the sample. The sample was peripheral blood. The receptors stem from a woman between 50 and 59 years old with acute or convalescent COVID-19.

V and J are TRBV7-2 and TRBJ1-3, with TRBD1 matching 8 bases. J was trimmed by 7 bases and V by 5 bases; bases with no gene match: 10. The CDR3 runs to 15 residues. CDR1 and CDR2 (germline): SGHTA, FQGNSA. The CDR3 is CASSGRTGMGNTIYF. CDR3 DNA sequence: TGTGCCAGCAGCGGCCGGACAGGGATGGGCAACACCATATATTTT.

The chain carries TRBV7-2 and TRBJ2-1; no firm D call. Germline-derived CDR1 and CDR2 are SGHTA and FQGNSA. This CDR3 contains 13 residues. The V end was cut by 4 bases, the J end by 0 bases, with 4 bases between. CDR3 bases: TGTGCCAGCAGCTCGGGCTCCTACAATGAGCAGTTCTTC. It encodes CASSSGSYNEQFF.

The chain couples TRBV6-1 to TRBJ1-2; D may be TRBD1 (5 bases). The CDR3 totals 13 residues. The germline V and J ends were trimmed by 3 bases and 4 bases, with 9 bases remaining between them. Per the germline V gene, CDR1 is MNHNS and CDR2 is SASEGT. In DNA form, the CDR3 reads TGTGCCAGCAGTGAGTGGGGCGGCTATGGCTACACCTTC. It translates to CASSEWGGYGYTF.

This sequence joins TRBV2 and TRBJ1-5, with 9 bases identical to TRBD1. The length of the CDR3 is 14 residues. Trimming took 5 bases from V and 8 from J; bases not matched to a gene: 7. Germline V gene lookup returns CDR1 SNHLY and CDR2 FYNNEI. CDR3 region: CASSSGTGSKPQHF. CDR3 nucleotides: TGTGCCAGCAGTTCCGGGACAGGGTCTAAGCCCCAGCATTTT.

The chain employs TRBV3-1 (or the pseudogene TRBV3-2) and TRBJ2-3; the D gene is possibly TRBD2 (6 bases). Germline V gene lookup returns CDR1 LGHDT and CDR2 YNNKEL (reference sequence). Trimming shortened V by 5 bases and J by 6 bases, and 15 bases separated the two germline ends. The CDR3 consists of 14 residues. The CDR3 here is CASSTWGGDDTQYF. CDR3 DNA: TGTGCCAGCAGCACCTGGGGAGGTGATGATACGCAGTATTTT.

This chain uses TRBV28 with TRBJ1-2; perhaps TRBD1 as D (5 bases). The CDR3 is made up of 14 amino acids. Germline values: CDR1 MDHEN, CDR2 SYDVKM. V dropped 5 bases and J dropped 5 bases, with 15 bases sitting between them. CDR3 sequence reads: CASSPPQGTYGYTF. The CDR3 nucleotides are TGTGCCAGCAGTCCCCCCCAAGGGACTTATGGCTACACCTTC.

In nucleotides, the CDR3 is TGTGCCAGCAGCTTACCGACAGGGGAACAGCCCCAGCATTTT. Translating gives CASSLPTGEQPQHF. The chain carries TRBV7-8 and TRBJ1-5; 8 bases line up with TRBD1. Trimming cost V 2 bases and J 7 bases; bases outside gene matches: 4. Looked up from germline, CDR1 is SGHVS and CDR2 is FQNEAQ. The CDR3 consists of 14 residues.

The chain has TRBV7-6 and TRBJ2-7; 7 nucleotides line up with TRBD2. Germline V lookup: CDR1 SGHVS, CDR2 FNYEAQ. The CDR3 spans 14 residues. Losses at the gene ends were 7 bases for V and 3 bases for J; bases not matched to a gene: 9. CDR3: CASTTTGEGYEQYF. Here the CDR3 DNA reads TGTGCCAGCACTACCACCGGGGAGGGCTACGAGCAGTACTTC.

This chain connects TRBV5-1 to TRBJ2-1; 7 nucleotides line up with TRBD2. V dropped 0 bases and J dropped 9; count of bases not matched to a gene: 6. Germline V gene data show CDR1 as SGHRS and CDR2 as YFSETQ. The CDR3 has 14 residues. The CDR3: CASSLDFGGSEQFF. CDR3 DNA: TGCGCCAGCAGCTTGGATTTTGGCGGGAGTGAGCAGTTCTTC.

The V gene is TRBV6-1, the J gene TRBJ2-3; D gene unclear. The CDR3 loop spans 15 amino acids. Germline V gene data show CDR1 as MNHNS and CDR2 as SASEGT. V was cut by 0 bases and J by 4 bases, with 11 bases left in between. The CDR3 loop is CASSEAATYSDTQYF. The CDR3 DNA reads as TGTGCCAGCAGTGAAGCTGCGACATATTCAGATACGCAGTATTTT.

The genes are TRBV7-2 and TRBJ2-3; the D gene is possibly TRBD2 (6 bases). V was clipped by 7 bases and J by 3 bases, with 20 bases between them. The germline CDR1 and CDR2 sequences are SGHTA and FQGNSA. CDR3 length equals 16 residues. The CDR3 loop reads CASTRSRTTPTDTQYF. Written as DNA, the CDR3 is TGTGCCAGCACCCGAAGCAGGACTACCCCTACAGATACGCAGTATTTT.

This clone occurred many times. The same CDR3 can be traced to other DNA sequences in this sample. The chain is built from TRBV3-1 (or the pseudogene TRBV3-2) and TRBJ2-7; possible D gene TRBD2, 6 bases. Germline CDR1 LGHDT, CDR2 YNNKEL (reference sequence). Deletions cut 3 bases from V and 2 bases from J, with 8 bases between. The length of the CDR3 is 13 residues. CDR3: CASSQGLTYEQYF. The CDR3 DNA sequence: TGTGCCAGCAGCCAGGGACTTACCTACGAGCAGTACTTC.

J is TRBJ1-3 and V is TRBV10-3; 10 bases map to TRBD1. Trimming took 0 bases from V and 4 from J; bases not matched to a gene: 6. CDR3 length: 17 amino acids. The germline V gene has CDR1 ENHRY and CDR2 SYGVKD. Written as DNA, the CDR3 is TGTGCCATCAGTGAGTCGATGACAGGGGGCATCGGAAACACCATATATTTT. Translation: CAISESMTGGIGNTIYF.

The V gene is TRBV19, the J gene TRBJ2-7, with 9 nucleotides matching TRBD2. This CDR3 is built from 15 residues. J lost 0 bases, V lost 5 bases, and 5 bases had no gene match. CDR1 is LNHDA and CDR2 is SQIVND in the germline V gene (reference sequence). This chain's CDR3 is CASSGLALPSYEQYF. CDR3 in DNA: TGTGCCAGTAGTGGACTAGCGCTTCCCTCCTACGAGCAGTACTTC. Filled out from reference TRBV19 and TRBJ2-7, the complete variable domain reads DGGITQSPKYLFRKEGQNVTLSCEQNLNHDAMYWYRQDPGQGLRLIYYSQIVNDFQKGDIAEGYSVSREKKESFPLTVTSAQKNPTAFYLCASSGLALPSYEQYFGPGTRLTVT.

V usage is TRBV12-3 or TRBV12-4 and J usage is TRBJ1-3; the D is unclear. Trimming pared 4 bases from V and 3 bases from J, leaving 4 bases between. The CDR3 runs 12 residues. The CDR3 nucleotides read TGTGCCAGCAGTTATAGTGGAAACACCATATATTTT. It codes for CASSYSGNTIYF.

This chain links TRBV19 with TRBJ1-1; 8 nucleotides agree with TRBD1. The CDR3 length is 13 residues. V shed 5 bases, J shed 8 bases, and the junction held 7 bases outside the gene matches. Germline V gene sequence: CDR1 LNHDA, CDR2 SQIVND (reference sequence). CDR3: CASSPRDRSEAFF. The CDR3 bases are TGTGCCAGTAGTCCCCGGGACAGGAGCGAAGCTTTCTTT.

The chain has TRBV12-3 or TRBV12-4 and TRBJ1-2, with no clear D. With 6 bases removed from V and 4 bases from J, the gap between germline ends came to 9 bases. The CDR3 extends over 12 amino acids. The CDR3 DNA follows: TGTGCCAGCAGCTTCGAGGGCTATGGCTACACCTTC. It translates to CASSFEGYGYTF.

CDR3 residues: CASSSHGQSYYEQYF. CDR3 in DNA: TGTGCCAGCAGTTCCCACGGACAGTCGTACTACGAGCAGTACTTC. The V call is TRBV28, the J call TRBJ2-7, with TRBD1 as a possible D gene (6 bases). CDR3 size: 15 residues. The germline V and J ends were trimmed by 4 bases and 3 bases, with 16 bases remaining between them. CDR1 is MDHEN and CDR2 is SYDVKM in the germline V gene.

This chain links TRBV6-2 or TRBV6-3 with TRBJ2-1; 11 bases agree with TRBD2. The CDR3 is 17 amino acids. Losses at the gene ends were 4 bases for V and 3 bases for J; bases not matched to a gene: 8. The germline gives CDR1 MNHEY, CDR2 SVGEGT. CDR3 amino acids: CASSSLSGTSGYNEQFF. The CDR3 DNA sequence: TGTGCCAGCAGTTCCCTCTCCGGGACTAGCGGCTACAATGAGCAGTTCTTC.

The chain links TRBV7-9 to TRBJ1-3, with D possibly being TRBD1 (5 bases). Between the trimmed V and J ends, which lost 3 bases and 0 bases, there was a span of 9 bases. Germline lookup yields CDR1 SEHNR and CDR2 FQNEAQ (reference sequence). The CDR3 consists of 15 residues. CDR3 nucleotides: TGTGCCAGCAGCTTCCCAGGGTTCTCTGGAAACACCATATATTTT. Translating it yields CASSFPGFSGNTIYF.

The chain joins TRBV7-2 to TRBJ1-6; D ambiguous. This CDR3 has 15 amino acids. The ends were cut back, 7 bases at V and 8 bases at J, with 18 bases in the middle. Germline V CDR1 and CDR2: SGHTA, FQGNSA. The CDR3 DNA sequence: TGTGCCAGCACTCCCCCCGGAGTTTATGATTCACCCCTCCACTTT. Amino acids: CASTPPGVYDSPLHF.

V is TRBV11-2 and J is TRBJ1-2; tentative D call: TRBD1 (5 bases). Deletions cut 3 bases from V and 7 bases from J, with 12 bases between. CDR1 SGHAT and CDR2 FQNNGV come from the germline V gene. The CDR3 sequence is 13 residues long. As DNA, the CDR3 is TGTGCCAGCAGCTTCCCAGGGAACGGTGGCTACACCTTC. Its translation is CASSFPGNGGYTF.

The chain is built from TRBV27 and TRBJ2-7; 8 bases are shared with TRBD1. Germline assignment: CDR1 MNHEY and CDR2 SMNVEV (reference sequence). The CDR3 is 15 residues long. V lost 6 bases to trimming and J lost 5 bases; unmatched junction nucleotides: 12. CDR3 amino acids: CASSTSWTGSDEQYF. Here the CDR3 DNA reads TGTGCCAGCAGCACAAGCTGGACAGGGAGCGACGAGCAGTACTTC.

V is TRBV27 and J is TRBJ2-7; D may be TRBD2 (6 bases). The CDR3 extends over 11 amino acids. CDR1 is MNHEY and CDR2 is SMNVEV in the germline V gene (reference sequence). V was trimmed by 3 bases and J by 8 bases, leaving 8 bases between them. In DNA, the CDR3 is TGTGCCAGCAGTTTCGGGGGACAGCAGTACTTC. Its translation: CASSFGGQQYF.